Listed here are 30 T cell receptor beta chains from one sample, sequenced in a study of cytomegalovirus exposure and HLA in healthy donors. PCR primers comprised 60 Vbeta and 13 Jbeta primers. Generated by immunoSEQ multiplex PCR, the TCRdb table keeps only in-frame clones and is missing some. The table shows around 200,000 clones, with 83% occurring only once. The sequencing sample was made of PBMCs. The receptor source for this set is a man in his fifties in good health and CMV-seronegative.

The table lists this clone with a count of one. The gene calls are TRBV20-1 and TRBJ2-3; D remains unclear. This CDR3 spans 11 amino acids. Germline CDR1 is DFQATT and CDR2 is SNEGSKA (reference sequence). In DNA form, the CDR3 reads TGCAGCCTTGAGAGAATAGATACGCAGTATTTT. It is translated as CSLERIDTQYF.

The chain links TRBV7-3 to TRBJ2-2, with TRBD1 matching 9 bases. Germline assignment: CDR1 SGHTA and CDR2 FQGTGA. V dropped 0 bases and J dropped 7; count of bases not matched to a gene: 9. The CDR3 has 17 amino acids. CDR3 sequence (DNA): TGTGCCAGCAGCTTAACGGGACAGGGAGTGAAGGGCGGGGAGCTGTTTTTT. The encoded protein is CASSLTGQGVKGGELFF.

The chain is built from TRBV5-1 and TRBJ2-3; D uncertain. V was shortened by 4 bases and J by 6 bases, with 18 bases between the two germline ends. Germline-derived CDR1 and CDR2 are SGHRS and YFSETQ. This CDR3 contains 15 residues. The CDR3 DNA sequence: TGCGCCAGCAGCCGTAATAGATTACCCTCGGATACGCAGTATTTT. Translating it yields CASSRNRLPSDTQYF.

The V gene is TRBV28, the J gene TRBJ1-3; no reliable D call. This CDR3 is built from 14 residues. Germline CDR1 is MDHEN and CDR2 is SYDVKM. Between the trimmed V and J ends, which lost 7 bases and 0 bases, there was a span of 10 bases. The chain's CDR3 is CASTLLNSGNTIYF. The CDR3 DNA is TGTGCCAGCACGCTACTCAACTCTGGAAACACCATATATTTT.

The chain recombines TRBV9 with TRBJ2-7; D perhaps matches TRBD2 (5 bases). Germline V gene sequence: CDR1 SGDLS, CDR2 YYNGEE. The CDR3 is 13 residues long. Trimming pared 0 bases from V and 6 bases from J, leaving 10 bases between. This CDR3 reads CASSVAPEGEQYF. The CDR3, as DNA: TGTGCCAGCAGCGTAGCCCCAGAGGGCGAGCAGTACTTC.

This chain connects TRBV5-1 to TRBJ1-4, with 7 bases fitting TRBD1. Germline CDR1 reads SGHRS; CDR2 reads YFSETQ. This CDR3 contains 15 residues. Trimming removed 5 bases from V and 0 bases from J; junction bases left unmatched: 4. DNA for the CDR3: TGCGCCAGCAGGCAAACAGGGGCAACTAATGAAAAACTGTTTTTT. Its protein is CASRQTGATNEKLFF.

This clone was seen once. Distinct nucleotide sequences in the sample also encode this CDR3. V usage is TRBV28 and J usage is TRBJ1-1; 8 nucleotides agree with TRBD1. V lost 3 bases, J lost 1 base, and 4 bases stayed unmatched. CDR3 length: 15 residues. Germline V gene sequence: CDR1 MDHEN, CDR2 SYDVKM. The DNA of the CDR3 is TGTGCCAGCAGTTTGGGCGGGACAGGGAACACTGAAGCTTTCTTT. Its protein is CASSLGGTGNTEAFF.

The chain combines TRBV19 with TRBJ2-2; weak D call: TRBD1 (6 bases). The CDR3 runs to 16 residues. CDR1 and CDR2 from the germline V gene are LNHDA and SQIVND (reference sequence). V dropped 0 bases and J dropped 4 bases, with 12 bases sitting between them. CDR3 loop: CASSIDRNRVTGELFF. The CDR3, as DNA: TGTGCCAGTAGTATAGATCGTAACAGGGTCACCGGGGAGCTGTTTTTT.

The chain links TRBV19 to TRBJ1-5; the match to TRBD1 covers 10 bases. There are 16 residues in the CDR3. The junction had 5 bases not matched to a gene; V was cut back by 5 bases and J by 1 base. Germline assignment: CDR1 LNHDA and CDR2 SQIVND (reference sequence). CDR3 coding DNA: TGTGCCAGTAGTCCACGACAGGGGGCAAGCAATCAGCCCCAGCATTTT. This codes for CASSPRQGASNQPQHF.

This chain links TRBV6-5 with TRBJ2-2; TRBD2 agrees at 11 bases. The CDR3 is 15 residues long. Trimming took 6 bases from V and 4 from J; bases not matched to a gene: 4. Germline V gene sequence: CDR1 MNHEY, CDR2 SVGAGI. The CDR3 region has the DNA TGTGCCAGCAGACTTAGCGGGGGGGCCACCGGGGAGCTGTTTTTT. Protein product: CASRLSGGATGELFF.

The chain employs TRBV30 and TRBJ1-5; D is perhaps TRBD1 (5 bases). V dropped 0 bases and J dropped 4 bases, with 10 bases sitting between them. Per the germline V gene, CDR1 is GTSNPN and CDR2 is SVGIG (reference sequence). The CDR3 spans 14 residues. CDR3 in amino acids: CAWSVLTANQPQHF. CDR3 nucleotide sequence: TGTGCCTGGAGTGTACTGACAGCTAATCAGCCCCAGCATTTT.

Notes on this clone: The identical CDR3 is also encoded by other nucleotide sequences in the sample. V and J are TRBV9 and TRBJ2-3; 12 positions agree with TRBD2. The CDR3 runs to 15 residues. V lost 3 bases to trimming and J lost 1 base; unmatched junction nucleotides: 0. The V gene's germline CDR1 is SGDLS and CDR2 YYNGEE. CDR3: CASSGLAGGTDTQYF. The CDR3 DNA is TGTGCCAGCAGCGGACTAGCGGGAGGCACAGATACGCAGTATTTT.

This chain connects TRBV4-1 to TRBJ2-7; perhaps TRBD1 as D (5 bases). Germline values: CDR1 MGHRA, CDR2 YSYEKL. The CDR3 totals 15 residues. V was pared by 4 bases and J by 0 bases, with 13 bases between. The CDR3: CASSPPGAVSYEQYF. The CDR3 DNA reads TGCGCCAGCAGCCCCCCTGGGGCCGTCTCCTACGAGCAGTACTTC.

This chain joins TRBV30 and TRBJ2-7; tentative D call: TRBD2 (6 bases). The CDR3 covers 11 residues. The V and J ends lost 5 bases and 2 bases respectively, with 7 bases between them. The V gene's germline CDR1 is GTSNPN and CDR2 SVGIG (reference sequence). The CDR3 region is CAWGGTYEQYF. CDR3 DNA: TGTGCCTGGGGGGGGACCTACGAGCAGTACTTC.

The J gene is TRBJ2-5, the V gene TRBV6-6; 7 bases agree with TRBD1. Germline V gene lookup returns CDR1 MNHNY and CDR2 SVGAGI (reference sequence). After removal of 6 bases from V and 1 base from J, the junction contained 8 bases not matched to a gene. CDR3 size: 15 residues. Written as DNA, the CDR3 is TGTGCCAGCAGCACGCTACAGGGGCCCCAAGAGACCCAGTACTTC. It translates to CASSTLQGPQETQYF.

The chain combines TRBV5-6 with TRBJ2-5; 7 nucleotides agree with TRBD1. In germline, CDR1 is SGHDT, CDR2 YYEEEE. The CDR3 is 17 residues long. Trimming removed 0 bases from V and 0 bases from J; junction bases left unmatched: 8. The CDR3 DNA is TGTGCCAGCAGCTTGGCTCGCCGGGACAGCTACCAAGAGACCCAGTACTTC. Protein product: CASSLARRDSYQETQYF.

This clone has a single count. The chain recombines TRBV14 with TRBJ1-6; possibly TRBD1 for D (6 bases). This CDR3 region has 16 residues. The V end was cut by 2 bases, the J end by 7 bases, with 15 bases between. Looked up from germline, CDR1 is SGHDN and CDR2 is FVKESK. CDR3 region: CASSQNRALGNSPLHF. CDR3 bases: TGTGCCAGCAGCCAAAACAGGGCATTGGGAAATTCACCCCTCCACTTT.

The chain links TRBV19 to TRBJ2-4, with 7 bases lining up with TRBD1. The V and J ends lost 5 bases and 6 bases, in that order; junction bases with no gene match: 4. The germline CDR1 and CDR2 sequences are LNHDA and SQIVND (reference sequence). The CDR3 is 13 residues long. CDR3 in amino acids: CASSVRDRNIQYF. The CDR3, as DNA: TGTGCCAGTAGTGTCCGGGACAGAAACATTCAGTACTTC.

The V gene is TRBV11-3, the J gene TRBJ2-2; 8 nucleotides line up with TRBD1. The ends lost 4 bases at V and 8 bases at J; junction bases unmatched: 9. This CDR3 has 15 amino acids. Germline CDR1 and CDR2: SGHNT and YENEEA. The CDR3 DNA reads as TGTGCCAGCAGCTCGGACAGGGCCCTGTCGGGGGAGCTGTTTTTT. Translated: CASSSDRALSGELFF.

The CDR3, as DNA: TGTGCCAGCTCACCTCGAGGGCCCCCCTCCGAGCAGTACTTC. Protein: CASSPRGPPSEQYF. The chain has TRBV18 and TRBJ2-7; TRBD2 might be the D (5 bases). The CDR3 has 14 amino acids. Germline CDR1 and CDR2: KGHSH and LQKENI. V lost 3 bases to trimming and J lost 6 bases, with 15 bases between them.

This clone has a single count. DNA for the CDR3: TGTGCCAGCAGCTTAGACCGGGACAATGAGCAGTTCTTC. Translated: CASSLDRDNEQFF. The chain couples TRBV7-2 to TRBJ2-1; D ambiguous. Germline CDR1 is SGHTA and CDR2 is FQGNSA. The CDR3 consists of 13 residues. The V end lost 1 base, the J end lost 5 bases, and 6 bases lay between the germline ends.

The rearrangement uses TRBV28 and TRBJ1-5; 11 nucleotides align to TRBD1. Germline CDR1 reads MDHEN; CDR2 reads SYDVKM. The CDR3 has 18 residues. V shed 3 bases and J 1 base; nucleotides not matched to a gene: 8. The CDR3 region has the DNA TGTGCCAGCAGTTTTCGGGACAGGGGGTTTTCGAGCAATCAGCCCCAGCATTTT. The encoded protein is CASSFRDRGFSSNQPQHF. The full variable domain, completed using reference TRBV28 and TRBJ1-5, is DVKVTQSSRYLVKRTGEKVFLECVQDMDHENMFWYRQDPGLGLRLIYFSYDVKMKEKGDIPEGYSVSREKKERFSLILESASTNQTSMYLCASSFRDRGFSSNQPQHFGDGTRLSIL.

The chain recombines TRBV9 with TRBJ1-5; no definite D call. CDR1 is SGDLS and CDR2 is YYNGEE in the germline V gene. The CDR3 is made up of 15 amino acids. The V end was cut by 1 base, the J end by 0 bases, with 8 bases between. Written as DNA, the CDR3 is TGTGCCAGCAGCGTAAGCTTCGATAGCAATCAGCCCCAGCATTTT. Protein sequence: CASSVSFDSNQPQHF.

The V and J genes are TRBV2 and TRBJ1-5; tentative D call: TRBD1 (5 bases). The germline V and J ends were trimmed by 5 bases and 7 bases, with 15 bases remaining between them. There are 14 residues in the CDR3. Looked up from germline, CDR1 is SNHLY and CDR2 is FYNNEI. In nucleotides, the CDR3 is TGTGCCAGCAGTCCCGGTCGGGGGGACCAGCCCCAGCATTTT. Translation gives CASSPGRGDQPQHF.

The chain recombines TRBV6-1 with TRBJ2-5; D is undetermined. The germline CDR1 and CDR2 sequences are MNHNS and SASEGT. The CDR3 runs 11 residues. Deletions cut 4 bases from V and 5 bases from J, with 5 bases between. CDR3 bases: TGTGCCAGCAGTGCTTTGGAGACCCAGTACTTC. Amino acids: CASSALETQYF.

The CDR3 nucleotides read TGTGCCAGCAGCCAAGATGCCGGACAGGGGCCCTATGGCTACACCTTC. Its translation: CASSQDAGQGPYGYTF. V is TRBV4-2 and J is TRBJ1-2, with 9 bases lining up with TRBD1. CDR1 is LGHNA and CDR2 is YNFKEQ in the germline V gene. The CDR3 has 16 residues. The junction had 6 bases not matched to a gene; V was cut back by 0 bases and J by 4 bases.

This chain uses TRBV19 with TRBJ1-1, with D possibly matching TRBD1 (6 bases). This CDR3 region has 14 residues. Trimming left V 9 bases short and J 2 bases short, with 16 bases between. Germline V gene sequence: CDR1 LNHDA, CDR2 SQIVND (reference sequence). In DNA, the CDR3 is TGTGCCAGCCTACCGGGACACCTAAACACTGAAGCTTTCTTT. It translates to CASLPGHLNTEAFF.

This chain connects TRBV7-2 to TRBJ1-1, with D tentatively TRBD1 (6 bases). CDR1 is SGHTA and CDR2 is FQGNSA in the germline V gene. Trimming shortened V by 4 bases and J by 3 bases, and 12 bases separated the two germline ends. The CDR3 extends over 14 amino acids. The CDR3 spells CASSSQGWDTEAFF. The DNA for the CDR3 is TGTGCCAGCAGCTCTCAGGGGTGGGACACTGAAGCTTTCTTT.

The chain combines TRBV30 with TRBJ2-4, with 12 bases that match TRBD2. The CDR3 consists of 14 residues. Germline CDR1 GTSNPN, CDR2 SVGIG (reference sequence). The V gene end was trimmed by 5 bases and the J gene end by 7 bases; junction bases not matched to a gene: 6. CDR3 sequence (DNA): TGTGCCTGGGGACTAGCGGGGAGTACTAACATTCAGTACTTC. It translates to CAWGLAGSTNIQYF.

The chain has TRBV6-5 and TRBJ1-1; 9 bases match TRBD1. This CDR3 contains 15 residues. The germline V gene has CDR1 MNHEY and CDR2 SVGAGI. V dropped 6 bases and J dropped 1; count of bases not matched to a gene: 6. The CDR3 loop reads CASRMDRGGNTEAFF. The CDR3 bases are TGTGCCAGCAGGATGGACAGGGGAGGGAACACTGAAGCTTTCTTT.